These 15 T cell receptor beta chains came from one sample sequenced in a study of blood T cell repertoires in COVID-19. TCRdb keeps only in-frame clones here, not all; method: immunoSEQ multiplex PCR. The sample shows about 100,000 clones, 80% of them seen only once. Sequenced: peripheral blood. The receptors were gathered from a man aged 65 to 85 with active or convalescent COVID-19.

This clone appeared many times. The V gene is TRBV6-2 or TRBV6-3, the J gene TRBJ1-1; D remains ambiguous. Trimming left V 2 bases short and J 5 bases short, with 9 bases between. CDR3 length: 13 amino acids. Germline assignment: CDR1 MNHEY and CDR2 SVGEGT. The CDR3 here is CASSYEGATEAFF. CDR3 DNA sequence: TGTGCCAGCAGTTACGAAGGAGCGACTGAAGCTTTCTTT.

J is TRBJ1-2 and V is TRBV19; D is uncertain. V lost 3 bases, J lost 0 bases, and 11 bases lay in between. The germline V gene encodes CDR1 LNHDA and CDR2 SQIVND (reference sequence). The CDR3 runs 15 residues. CDR3 in amino acids: CASSIRGPPNYGYTF. The CDR3 DNA reads as TGTGCCAGTAGTATTCGAGGGCCTCCTAACTATGGCTACACCTTC.

The chain carries TRBV24-1 and TRBJ1-4; TRBD1 agrees at 7 bases. Germline V CDR1 and CDR2: KGHDR, SFDVKD. The trim removed 3 bases at V and 7 bases at J, leaving 13 bases unmatched. The CDR3 has 17 amino acids. The CDR3: CATSDGVRQGRPEKLFF. The DNA for the CDR3 is TGTGCCACCAGTGATGGGGTCCGACAGGGACGTCCTGAAAAACTGTTTTTT.

The CDR3 nucleotides read TGTGCCAGCAGCGGGACAGGATTCTACAATGAGCAGTTCTTC. It encodes CASSGTGFYNEQFF. The gene calls are TRBV7-2 and TRBJ2-1; 8 positions agree with TRBD1. The CDR3 is made up of 14 amino acids. With 5 bases clipped from V and 3 bases from J, the junction kept 3 bases outside the gene matches. Germline assignment: CDR1 SGHTA and CDR2 FQGNSA.

Turning to this clone: Other DNA sequences in the sample encode the same CDR3. The J gene is TRBJ2-7, the V gene TRBV4-3, with D possibly being TRBD2 (5 bases). Germline V gene lookup returns CDR1 LGHNA and CDR2 YSLEER. The CDR3 length is 15 residues. Between the trimmed V and J ends, which lost 4 bases and 1 base, there was a span of 14 bases. The DNA for the CDR3 is TGCGCCAGCAGCCCAGGTGCGGGCGGATCCTACGAGCAGTACTTC. Protein: CASSPGAGGSYEQYF.

J is TRBJ2-7 and V is TRBV27, with no clear D. V was pared by 3 bases and J by 3 bases, with 12 bases between. This CDR3 is built from 14 residues. Germline V gene data show CDR1 as MNHEY and CDR2 as SMNVEV (reference sequence). In nucleotides, the CDR3 is TGTGCCAGCAGTTTCCGATCACAGAACTACGAGCAGTACTTC. It encodes CASSFRSQNYEQYF.

The chain links TRBV6-6 to TRBJ1-2; TRBD1 might be the D (5 bases). Germline V gene lookup returns CDR1 MNHNY and CDR2 SVGAGI (reference sequence). Between the trimmed V and J ends, which lost 5 bases and 7 bases, there was a span of 11 bases. The CDR3 is 12 residues long. The CDR3 loop is CASSSGAPGYTF. The CDR3 coding sequence is TGTGCCAGCAGTAGTGGGGCCCCTGGCTACACCTTC.

V usage is TRBV20-1 and J usage is TRBJ1-1, with D hard to call. Deletions cut 7 bases from V and 5 bases from J, with 11 bases between. Germline lookup yields CDR1 DFQATT and CDR2 SNEGSKA (reference sequence). The CDR3 loop spans 11 amino acids. The DNA for the CDR3 is TGCAGTGTCCTTCGGACTACTGAAGCTTTCTTT. Translating it yields CSVLRTTEAFF.

The V and J genes are TRBV7-8 and TRBJ1-4; TRBD1 agrees at 8 bases. Germline CDR1 SGHVS, CDR2 FQNEAQ. The trim removed 5 bases at V and 3 bases at J, leaving 11 bases unmatched. This CDR3 spans 17 amino acids. CDR3 sequence: CASSKGQGTGANEKLFF. The DNA of the CDR3 is TGTGCCAGCAGCAAAGGACAGGGTACGGGAGCTAATGAAAAACTGTTTTTT.

The V call is TRBV6-5, the J call TRBJ1-2; TRBD1 might be the D (5 bases). The CDR3 contains 16 residues. Per the germline V gene, CDR1 is MNHEY and CDR2 is SVGAGI. The V end lost 0 bases, the J end lost 0 bases, and 11 bases lay between the germline ends. CDR3 protein: CASSYSRPGANYGYTF. CDR3 nucleotide sequence: TGTGCCAGCAGTTACTCGAGGCCGGGGGCTAACTATGGCTACACCTTC.

The genes are TRBV7-2 and TRBJ2-5, with TRBD1 identical over 9 bases. The CDR3 has 14 amino acids. Germline values: CDR1 SGHTA, CDR2 FQGNSA. The junction had 6 bases not matched to a gene; V was cut back by 5 bases and J by 5 bases. The CDR3 protein is CASSKDRGWETQYF. The CDR3 nucleotides read TGTGCCAGCAGCAAGGACAGGGGTTGGGAGACCCAGTACTTC.

Here the CDR3 DNA reads TGTGCCAGCAGCTTAGCGAACCTAGCGGGAGACGAGCAGTACTTC. This gives the protein CASSLANLAGDEQYF. The genes are TRBV7-2 and TRBJ2-7; 10 nucleotides match TRBD2. The CDR3 runs 15 residues. Trimming took 0 bases from V and 5 from J; bases not matched to a gene: 4. The germline V gene has CDR1 SGHTA and CDR2 FQGNSA.

The chain has TRBV11-2 and TRBJ1-1; D gene uncertain. The V and J ends lost 1 base and 4 bases respectively, with 13 bases between them. The CDR3 spans 15 residues. Germline lookup yields CDR1 SGHAT and CDR2 FQNNGV. Written as DNA, the CDR3 is TGTGCCAGCAGCTTAGGGCCCGGGATAGGCACTGAAGCTTTCTTT. Its protein product is CASSLGPGIGTEAFF.

The V gene is TRBV5-1, the J gene TRBJ2-1; D might be TRBD1 (5 bases). V was shortened by 4 bases and J by 4 bases, with 12 bases between the two germline ends. There are 14 residues in the CDR3. Germline CDR1 is SGHRS and CDR2 is YFSETQ. CDR3 DNA: TGCGCCAGCAGCCTACGACAGCAATACAATGAGCAGTTCTTC. It encodes CASSLRQQYNEQFF.

V usage is TRBV5-1 and J usage is TRBJ1-2; D is perhaps TRBD1 (5 bases). From germline, CDR1 is SGHRS and CDR2 YFSETQ. Trimming removed 0 bases from V and 8 bases from J, with 11 bases in between. The CDR3 extends over 13 amino acids. The CDR3 loop is CASSLEGVGGYTF. The CDR3 nucleotides read TGCGCCAGCAGCTTGGAAGGGGTAGGGGGCTACACCTTC.